The clone carrying this TCR beta chain has only a few counts. Its antigen remains unknown. Naive CD4+ T cells were purified with Tregs depleted by CD25. Study-level points and caveats: Whole repertoires were not studied in the larger cohort, only one V-J beta rearrangement. The TCR gene usage of tumor memory CD4+ T cells clustered together with blood and lymph node memory CD4+ cells and with lymph node naive CD4+ cells.

V dropped 5 bases and J dropped 3 bases, with 17 bases sitting between them. CDR3 length: 15 residues. Germline V gives CDR1 MNHEY, CDR2 SVGEGT. Full-length variable regions came from constant-region reverse primers plus semi-nested Nested Universal Primer A PCR. One entry per CDR3 protein, called by TCRdb with MiXCR from the 5' RACE reads. The sample contains tens of thousands of distinct CDR3 sequences, roughly a sixth of which appear only once. The chain joins TRBV6-2 or TRBV6-3 to TRBJ2-7; unclear D gene. This receptor was obtained from a female donor with breast cancer. The sequencing input was naive CD4+ T cells sorted from blood. The subset is: naive CD4+ T cells, CD4+CD45RA+CD25-. The CDR3 sequence: CASSETSLGYYEQYF. The DNA for the CDR3 is TGTGCCAGCAGTGAAACTTCCCTCGGCTACTACGAGCAGTACTTC.